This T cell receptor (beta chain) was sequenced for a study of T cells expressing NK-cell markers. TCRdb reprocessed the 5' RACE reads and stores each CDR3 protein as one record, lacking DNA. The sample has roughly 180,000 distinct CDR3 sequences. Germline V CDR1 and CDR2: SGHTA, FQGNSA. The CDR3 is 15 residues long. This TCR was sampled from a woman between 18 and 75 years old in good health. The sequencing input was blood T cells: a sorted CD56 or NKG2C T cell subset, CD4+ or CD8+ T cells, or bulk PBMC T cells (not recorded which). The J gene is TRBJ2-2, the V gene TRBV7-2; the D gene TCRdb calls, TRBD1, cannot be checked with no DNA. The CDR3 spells CASSPRLGQAGELFF.